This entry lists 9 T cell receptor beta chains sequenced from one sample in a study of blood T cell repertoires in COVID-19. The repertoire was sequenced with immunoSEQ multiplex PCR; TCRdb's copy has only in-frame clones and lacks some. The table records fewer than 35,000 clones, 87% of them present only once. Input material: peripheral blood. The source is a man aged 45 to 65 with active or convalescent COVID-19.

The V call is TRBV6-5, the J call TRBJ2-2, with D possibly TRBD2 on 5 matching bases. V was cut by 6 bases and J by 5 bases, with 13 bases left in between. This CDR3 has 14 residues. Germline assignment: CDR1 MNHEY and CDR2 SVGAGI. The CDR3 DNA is TGTGCCAGCAGGTTCGGGATCGGGACCGGGGAGCTGTTTTTT. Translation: CASRFGIGTGELFF.

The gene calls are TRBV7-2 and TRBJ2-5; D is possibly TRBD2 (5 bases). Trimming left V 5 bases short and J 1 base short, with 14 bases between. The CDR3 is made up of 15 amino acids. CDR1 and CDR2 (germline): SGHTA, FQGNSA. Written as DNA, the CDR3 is TGTGCCAGCAGCCCTCCTAGCCCGCTCCAAGAGACCCAGTACTTC. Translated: CASSPPSPLQETQYF.

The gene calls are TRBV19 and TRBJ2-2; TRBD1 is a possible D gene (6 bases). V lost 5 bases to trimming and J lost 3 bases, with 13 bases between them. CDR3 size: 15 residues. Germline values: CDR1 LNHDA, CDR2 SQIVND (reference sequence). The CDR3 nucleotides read TGTGCCAGTAGTCCGTCAACAGGGTACACCGGGGAGCTGTTTTTT. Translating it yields CASSPSTGYTGELFF.

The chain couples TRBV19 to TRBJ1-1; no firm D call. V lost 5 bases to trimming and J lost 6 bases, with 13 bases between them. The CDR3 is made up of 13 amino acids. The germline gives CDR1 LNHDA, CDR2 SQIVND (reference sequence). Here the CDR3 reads CASSLPGWAEAFF. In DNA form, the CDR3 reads TGTGCCAGTAGTCTCCCGGGGTGGGCTGAAGCTTTCTTT.

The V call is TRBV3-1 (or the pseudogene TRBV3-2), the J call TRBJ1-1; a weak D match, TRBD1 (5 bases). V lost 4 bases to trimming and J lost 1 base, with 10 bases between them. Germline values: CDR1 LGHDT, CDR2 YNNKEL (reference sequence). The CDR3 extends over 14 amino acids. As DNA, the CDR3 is TGTGCCAGCAGCCCCATCGGGGGGAACACTGAAGCTTTCTTT. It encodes CASSPIGGNTEAFF.

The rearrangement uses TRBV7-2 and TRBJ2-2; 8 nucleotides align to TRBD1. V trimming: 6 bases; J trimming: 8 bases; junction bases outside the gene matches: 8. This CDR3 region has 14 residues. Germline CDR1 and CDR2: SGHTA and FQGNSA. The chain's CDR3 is CASRPGGGRGELFF. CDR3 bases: TGTGCCAGCAGGCCAGGGGGCGGAAGGGGGGAGCTGTTTTTT.

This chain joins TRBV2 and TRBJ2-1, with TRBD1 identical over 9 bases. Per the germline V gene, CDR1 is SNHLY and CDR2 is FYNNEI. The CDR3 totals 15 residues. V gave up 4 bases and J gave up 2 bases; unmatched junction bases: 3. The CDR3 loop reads CASSGRTGAYNEQFF. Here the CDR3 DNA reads TGTGCCAGCAGTGGTAGGACAGGGGCCTACAATGAGCAGTTCTTC.

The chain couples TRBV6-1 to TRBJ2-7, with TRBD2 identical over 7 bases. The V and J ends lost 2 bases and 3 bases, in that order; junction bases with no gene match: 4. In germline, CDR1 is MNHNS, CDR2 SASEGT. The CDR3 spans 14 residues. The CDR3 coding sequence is TGTGCCAGCAGTGAACGTGGGGGGGGCTACGAGCAGTACTTC. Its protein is CASSERGGGYEQYF.

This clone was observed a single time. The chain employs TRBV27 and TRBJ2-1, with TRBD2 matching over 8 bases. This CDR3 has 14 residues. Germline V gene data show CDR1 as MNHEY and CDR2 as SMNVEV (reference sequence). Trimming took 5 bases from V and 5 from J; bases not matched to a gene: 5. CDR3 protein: CASSTGTRDNEQFF. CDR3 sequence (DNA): TGTGCCAGCAGTACCGGGACTAGGGACAATGAGCAGTTCTTC.